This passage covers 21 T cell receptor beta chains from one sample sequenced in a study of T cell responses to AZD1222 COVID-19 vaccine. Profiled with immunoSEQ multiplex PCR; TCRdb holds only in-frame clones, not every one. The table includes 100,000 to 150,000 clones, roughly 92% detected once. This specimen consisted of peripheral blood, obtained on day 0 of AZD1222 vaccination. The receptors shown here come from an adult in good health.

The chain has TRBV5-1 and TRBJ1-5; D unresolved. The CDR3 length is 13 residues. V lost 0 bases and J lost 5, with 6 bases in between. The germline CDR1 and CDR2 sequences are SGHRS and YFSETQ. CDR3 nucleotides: TGCGCCAGCAGCTTGGGCCTACATCAGCCCCAGCATTTT. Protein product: CASSLGLHQPQHF.

Here the CDR3 reads CASSPETTNTGELFF. Written as DNA, the CDR3 is TGTGCCAGCAGCCCAGAGACTACGAACACCGGGGAGCTGTTTTTT. The J gene is TRBJ2-2, the V gene TRBV7-6; TRBD2 is a possible D gene (5 bases). Trimming removed 5 bases at V and 0 bases at J, with 10 bases between. The CDR3 spans 15 residues. The germline V gene encodes CDR1 SGHVS and CDR2 FNYEAQ.

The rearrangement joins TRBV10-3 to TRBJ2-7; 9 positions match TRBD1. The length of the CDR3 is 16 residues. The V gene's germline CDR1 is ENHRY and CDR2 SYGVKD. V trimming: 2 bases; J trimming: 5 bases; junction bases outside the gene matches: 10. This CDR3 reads CAISEGPGQGTNEQYF. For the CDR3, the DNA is TGTGCCATCAGTGAGGGCCCGGGACAGGGAACTAACGAGCAGTACTTC.

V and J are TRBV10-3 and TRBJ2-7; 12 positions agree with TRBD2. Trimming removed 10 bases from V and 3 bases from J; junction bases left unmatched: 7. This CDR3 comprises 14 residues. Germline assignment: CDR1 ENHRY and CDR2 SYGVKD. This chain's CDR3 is CASRPSGGDYEQYF. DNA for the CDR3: TGTGCCAGCCGGCCTAGCGGGGGGGACTACGAGCAGTACTTC.

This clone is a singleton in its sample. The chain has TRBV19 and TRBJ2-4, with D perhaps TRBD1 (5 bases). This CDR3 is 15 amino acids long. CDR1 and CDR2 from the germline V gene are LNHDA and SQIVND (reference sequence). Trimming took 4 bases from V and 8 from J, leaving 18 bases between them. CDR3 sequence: CASSTEQDLTYIQYF. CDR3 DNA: TGTGCCAGTAGTACCGAACAGGATCTAACGTACATTCAGTACTTC.

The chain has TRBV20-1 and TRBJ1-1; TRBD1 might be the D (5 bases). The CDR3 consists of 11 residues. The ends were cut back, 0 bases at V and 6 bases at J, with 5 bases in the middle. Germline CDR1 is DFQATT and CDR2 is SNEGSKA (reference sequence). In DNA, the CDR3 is TGCAGTGCTAGAGACAGGGCTGAAGCTTTCTTT. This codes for CSARDRAEAFF.

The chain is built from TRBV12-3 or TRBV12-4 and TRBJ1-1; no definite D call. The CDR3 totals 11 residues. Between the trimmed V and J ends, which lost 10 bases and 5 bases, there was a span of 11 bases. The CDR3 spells CATASGTEAFF. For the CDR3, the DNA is TGTGCCACAGCTTCTGGGACTGAAGCTTTCTTT.

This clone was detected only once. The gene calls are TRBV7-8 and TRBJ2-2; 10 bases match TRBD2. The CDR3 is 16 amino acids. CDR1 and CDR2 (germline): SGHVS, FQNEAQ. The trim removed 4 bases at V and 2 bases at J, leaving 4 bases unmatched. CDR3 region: CASSSRTSGNTGELFF. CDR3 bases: TGTGCCAGCAGCTCGCGGACTAGCGGTAACACCGGGGAGCTGTTTTTT.

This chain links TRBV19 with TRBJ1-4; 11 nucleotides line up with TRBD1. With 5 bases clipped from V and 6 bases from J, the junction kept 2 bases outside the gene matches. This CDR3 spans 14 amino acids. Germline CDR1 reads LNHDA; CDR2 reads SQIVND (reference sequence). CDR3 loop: CASSEGQGDEKLFF. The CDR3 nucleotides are TGTGCCAGTAGTGAGGGACAGGGGGATGAAAAACTGTTTTTT.

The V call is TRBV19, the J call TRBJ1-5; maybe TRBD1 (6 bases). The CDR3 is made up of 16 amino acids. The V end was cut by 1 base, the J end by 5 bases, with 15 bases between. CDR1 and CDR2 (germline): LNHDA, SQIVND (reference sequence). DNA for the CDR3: TGTGCCAGTAGTATAGTTCGGGGGGCGCGGGATCAGCCCCAGCATTTT. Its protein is CASSIVRGARDQPQHF.

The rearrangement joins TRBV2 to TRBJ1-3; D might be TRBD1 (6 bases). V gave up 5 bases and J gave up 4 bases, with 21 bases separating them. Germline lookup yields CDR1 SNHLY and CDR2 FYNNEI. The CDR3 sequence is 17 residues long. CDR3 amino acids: CASSSYWPGASGNTIYF. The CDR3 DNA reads TGTGCCAGCAGTTCCTATTGGCCAGGGGCTTCGGGAAACACCATATATTTT.

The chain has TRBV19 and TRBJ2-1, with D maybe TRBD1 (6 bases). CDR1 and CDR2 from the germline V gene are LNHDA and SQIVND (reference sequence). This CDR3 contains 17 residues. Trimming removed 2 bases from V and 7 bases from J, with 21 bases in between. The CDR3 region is CASSIYGATGPGNEQFF. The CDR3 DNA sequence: TGTGCCAGTAGTATATACGGGGCGACAGGCCCAGGGAATGAGCAGTTCTTC.

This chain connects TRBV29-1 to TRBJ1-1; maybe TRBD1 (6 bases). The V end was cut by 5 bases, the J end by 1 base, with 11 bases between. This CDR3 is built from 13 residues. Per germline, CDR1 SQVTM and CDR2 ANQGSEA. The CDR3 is CSVQLQGNTEAFF. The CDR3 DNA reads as TGCAGCGTTCAATTACAGGGGAACACTGAAGCTTTCTTT. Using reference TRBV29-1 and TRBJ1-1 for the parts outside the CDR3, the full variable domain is SAVISQKPSRDICQRGTSLTIQCQVDSQVTMMFWYRQQPGQSLTLIATANQGSEATYESGFVIDKFPISRPNLTFSTLTVSNMSPEDSSIYLCSVQLQGNTEAFFGQGTRLTVV.

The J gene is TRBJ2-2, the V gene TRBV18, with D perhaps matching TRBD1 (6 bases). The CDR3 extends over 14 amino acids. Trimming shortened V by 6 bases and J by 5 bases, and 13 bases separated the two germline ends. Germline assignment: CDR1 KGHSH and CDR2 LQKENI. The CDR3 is CASSENRETGELFF. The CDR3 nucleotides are TGTGCCAGCTCGGAGAACAGGGAAACCGGGGAGCTGTTTTTT.

The CDR3 DNA sequence: TGTGCCTGGAGTGTACTCCAGGGAAACACCATATATTTT. Translating it yields CAWSVLQGNTIYF. This chain joins TRBV30 and TRBJ1-3; D gene uncertain. The CDR3 has 13 amino acids. With 0 bases removed from V and 4 bases from J, the gap between germline ends came to 7 bases. Germline lookup yields CDR1 GTSNPN and CDR2 SVGIG (reference sequence).

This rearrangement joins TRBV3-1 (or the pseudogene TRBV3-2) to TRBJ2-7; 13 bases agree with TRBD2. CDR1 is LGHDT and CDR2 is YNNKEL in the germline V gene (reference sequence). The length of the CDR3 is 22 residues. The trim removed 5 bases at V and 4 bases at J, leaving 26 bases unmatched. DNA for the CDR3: TGTGCCAGCAGCGATCGGCCCCTACTAGCGGGAGGGCCAGGGTCCTTGGGTTACGAGCAGTACGTC. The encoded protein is CASSDRPLLAGGPGSLGYEQYV.

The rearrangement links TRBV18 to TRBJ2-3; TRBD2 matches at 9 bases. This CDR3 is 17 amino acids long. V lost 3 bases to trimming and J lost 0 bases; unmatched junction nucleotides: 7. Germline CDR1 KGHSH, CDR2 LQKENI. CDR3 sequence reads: CASSPLASGTSTDTQYF. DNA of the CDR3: TGTGCCAGCTCACCCTTGGCTAGCGGGACTAGCACAGATACGCAGTATTTT.

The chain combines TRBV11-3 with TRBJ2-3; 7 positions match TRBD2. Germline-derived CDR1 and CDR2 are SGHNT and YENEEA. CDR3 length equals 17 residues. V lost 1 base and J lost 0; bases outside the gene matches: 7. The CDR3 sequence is CASSLGGWRGSTDTQYF. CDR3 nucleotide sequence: TGTGCCAGCAGCTTAGGAGGCTGGCGGGGGAGCACAGATACGCAGTATTTT.

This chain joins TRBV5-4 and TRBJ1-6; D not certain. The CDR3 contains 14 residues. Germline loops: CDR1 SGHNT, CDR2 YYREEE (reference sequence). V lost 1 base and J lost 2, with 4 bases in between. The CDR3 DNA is TGTGCCAGCAGCTTGACAGCCTATAATTCACCCCTCCACTTT. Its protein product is CASSLTAYNSPLHF.

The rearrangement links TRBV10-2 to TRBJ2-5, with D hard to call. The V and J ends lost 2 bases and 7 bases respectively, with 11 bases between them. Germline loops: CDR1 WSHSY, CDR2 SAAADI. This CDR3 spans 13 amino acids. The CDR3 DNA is TGCGCCAGCAGTGAGCACACTGAAGGGACCCAGTACTTC. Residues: CASSEHTEGTQYF.

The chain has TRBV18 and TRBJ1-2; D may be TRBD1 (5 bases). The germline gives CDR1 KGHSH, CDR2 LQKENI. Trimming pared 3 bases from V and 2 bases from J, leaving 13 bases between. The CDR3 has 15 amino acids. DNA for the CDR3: TGTGCCAGCTCACCGATCATGGGGGGAAACTATGGCTACACCTTC. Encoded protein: CASSPIMGGNYGYTF. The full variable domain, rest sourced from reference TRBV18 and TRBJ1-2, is NAGVMQNPRHLVRRRGQEARLRCSPMKGHSHVYWYRQLPEEGLKFMVYLQKENIIDESGMPKERFSAEFPKEGPSILRIQQVVRGDSAAYFCASSPIMGGNYGYTFGSGTRLTVV.